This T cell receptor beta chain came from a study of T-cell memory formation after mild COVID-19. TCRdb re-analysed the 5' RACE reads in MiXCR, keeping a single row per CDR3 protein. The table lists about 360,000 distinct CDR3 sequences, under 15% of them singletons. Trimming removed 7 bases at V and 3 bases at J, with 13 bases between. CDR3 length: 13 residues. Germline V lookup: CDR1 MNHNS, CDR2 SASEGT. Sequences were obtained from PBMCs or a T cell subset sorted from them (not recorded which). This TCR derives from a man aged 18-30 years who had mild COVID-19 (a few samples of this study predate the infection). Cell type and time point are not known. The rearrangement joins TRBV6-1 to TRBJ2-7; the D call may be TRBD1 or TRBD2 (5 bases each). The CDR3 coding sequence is TGTGCCAGCACCTTGGGACGGGGCTACGAGCAGTACGTC. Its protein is CASTLGRGYEQYV.